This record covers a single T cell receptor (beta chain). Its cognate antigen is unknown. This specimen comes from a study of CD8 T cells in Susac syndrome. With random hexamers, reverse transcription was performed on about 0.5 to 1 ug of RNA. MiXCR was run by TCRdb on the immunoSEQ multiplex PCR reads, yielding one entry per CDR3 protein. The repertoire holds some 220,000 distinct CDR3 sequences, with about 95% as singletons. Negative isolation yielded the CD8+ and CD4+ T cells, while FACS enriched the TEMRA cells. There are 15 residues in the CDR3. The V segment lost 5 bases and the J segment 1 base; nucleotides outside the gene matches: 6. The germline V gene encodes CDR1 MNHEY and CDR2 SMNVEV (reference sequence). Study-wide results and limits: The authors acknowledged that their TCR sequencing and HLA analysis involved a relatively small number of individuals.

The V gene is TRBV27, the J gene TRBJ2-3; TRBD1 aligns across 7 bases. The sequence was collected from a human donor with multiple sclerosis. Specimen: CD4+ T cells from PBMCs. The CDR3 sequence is CASSEYGQGTDTQYF. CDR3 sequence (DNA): TGTGCCAGCAGTGAATATGGACAGGGCACAGATACGCAGTATTTT.